Each of the 23 T cell receptor beta chains below was sequenced from the same sample in a study of blood T cell repertoires in COVID-19. Profiling relied on immunoSEQ multiplex PCR, and the TCRdb table lists in-frame clones only, not all of them. Here the sample spans around 29,000 clones, roughly nine tenths being singletons. Sequenced sample: peripheral blood. The source is a man aged 65-85 years with active COVID-19.

The genes are TRBV7-2 and TRBJ1-1; 8 bases line up with TRBD1. The CDR3 is made up of 14 amino acids. The germline V gene has CDR1 SGHTA and CDR2 FQGNSA. V shed 5 bases, J shed 4 bases, and the junction held 6 bases outside the gene matches. This chain's CDR3 is CASSGRTGPTEAFF. In DNA, the CDR3 is TGTGCCAGCAGCGGACGGACAGGGCCCACTGAAGCTTTCTTT.

This clone was detected once. V gene TRBV18 combines with J gene TRBJ1-3; D remains unclear. The V and J ends lost 3 bases and 0 bases respectively, with 15 bases between them. This CDR3 contains 17 residues. CDR1 is KGHSH and CDR2 is LQKENI in the germline V gene. CDR3 loop: CASSPEQSQSSGNTIYF. As DNA, the CDR3 is TGTGCCAGCTCACCGGAACAGAGTCAAAGCTCTGGAAACACCATATATTTT.

This chain links TRBV4-3 with TRBJ2-7; 9 positions agree with TRBD2. The CDR3 runs 15 residues. Germline V gene lookup returns CDR1 LGHNA and CDR2 YSLEER. The J segment lost 7 bases and the V segment lost 0 bases, leaving 7 bases of the junction unmatched. The CDR3 reads CASSQDSGTSWEQYF. The CDR3 DNA reads TGCGCCAGCAGCCAAGATAGTGGGACTAGCTGGGAGCAGTACTTC.

The gene calls are TRBV6-5 and TRBJ1-1; TRBD1 is a possible D gene (6 bases). This CDR3 region has 15 residues. V was cut by 11 bases and J by 2 bases, with 21 bases left in between. Looked up from germline, CDR1 is MNHEY and CDR2 is SVGAGI. This CDR3 reads CAVQQGTATNTEAFF. The DNA for the CDR3 is TGTGCCGTTCAACAGGGAACTGCCACAAACACTGAAGCTTTCTTT.

This rearrangement joins TRBV7-9 to TRBJ2-7; D unclear. Germline V lookup: CDR1 SEHNR, CDR2 FQNEAQ (reference sequence). V lost 0 bases, J lost 3 bases, and 9 bases lay in between. This CDR3 comprises 14 residues. The CDR3 bases are TGTGCCAGCAGCTTAGCAGAACAGAACTACGAGCAGTACTTC. It encodes CASSLAEQNYEQYF.

V is TRBV2 and J is TRBJ1-5; a weak D match, TRBD1 (5 bases). The CDR3 covers 15 residues. Germline V gene data show CDR1 as SNHLY and CDR2 as FYNNEI. Trimming took 3 bases from V and 0 from J, leaving 9 bases between them. The DNA of the CDR3 is TGTGCCAGCAGTGATAGGACACATAGCAATCAGCCCCAGCATTTT. Protein: CASSDRTHSNQPQHF.

The V gene is TRBV5-6, the J gene TRBJ1-2; D is unresolved. V shed 6 bases and J shed 6 bases, with 12 bases lying between them. From germline, CDR1 is SGHDT and CDR2 YYEEEE. This CDR3 spans 12 amino acids. Here the CDR3 DNA reads TGTGCCAGCACTCGACTCCCGGATGGCTACACCTTC. It encodes CASTRLPDGYTF.

This clone was recorded a few times. This chain joins TRBV10-1 and TRBJ2-2; 8 bases agree with TRBD2. Germline V gene data show CDR1 as WNHNN and CDR2 as SYGVQD (reference sequence). The ends lost 4 bases at V and 5 bases at J; junction bases unmatched: 0. This CDR3 has 13 residues. The CDR3 loop reads CASSASGTGELFF. The CDR3 DNA is TGCGCCAGCAGTGCTAGCGGGACCGGGGAGCTGTTTTTT.

The chain has TRBV7-8 and TRBJ2-2; perhaps TRBD1 as D (6 bases). Deletions cut 6 bases from V and 0 bases from J, with 8 bases between. The CDR3 spans 14 residues. Germline V CDR1 and CDR2: SGHVS, FQNEAQ. CDR3 loop: CASSKGANTGELFF. The CDR3 bases are TGTGCCAGCAGTAAGGGGGCGAACACCGGGGAGCTGTTTTTT.

The chain recombines TRBV18 with TRBJ2-7, with D unresolved. V was trimmed by 6 bases and J by 6 bases, leaving 18 bases between them. Germline CDR1 reads KGHSH; CDR2 reads LQKENI. The CDR3 has 14 amino acids. The CDR3 reads CASSTVSRKSEQYF. Written as DNA, the CDR3 is TGTGCCAGCTCCACCGTTTCCCGAAAGAGCGAGCAGTACTTC.

This sequence joins TRBV5-8 and TRBJ2-1; possibly TRBD2 for D (6 bases). Trimming cost V 3 bases and J 1 base, with 17 bases left between them. Germline CDR1 reads SGHTS; CDR2 reads YDEGEE. This CDR3 is 17 amino acids long. The CDR3 loop is CASSSNAWGGSYNEQFF. In DNA, the CDR3 is TGTGCCAGCAGCTCCAACGCGTGGGGAGGATCCTACAATGAGCAGTTCTTC.

The rearrangement joins TRBV9 to TRBJ2-2, with a tentative D call TRBD2 (6 bases). The germline V gene encodes CDR1 SGDLS and CDR2 YYNGEE. This CDR3 has 16 residues. The V end lost 0 bases, the J end lost 6 bases, and 15 bases lay between the germline ends. This CDR3 is CASSVAPGDSAGELFF. The CDR3 DNA sequence: TGTGCCAGCAGCGTAGCTCCGGGGGATAGCGCCGGGGAGCTGTTTTTT.

This chain connects TRBV14 to TRBJ2-2, with 7 bases identical to TRBD2. The CDR3 runs to 18 residues. With 1 base clipped from V and 6 bases from J, the junction kept 14 bases outside the gene matches. Germline CDR1 and CDR2: SGHDN and FVKESK. The CDR3 coding sequence is TGTGCCAGCAGCCAAGTAAATCGGCGGGAGTTTTATTCCGGGGAGCTGTTTTTT. Protein: CASSQVNRREFYSGELFF.

The J gene is TRBJ2-7, the V gene TRBV11-3; maybe TRBD1 (5 bases). Germline V gives CDR1 SGHNT, CDR2 YENEEA. V lost 5 bases to trimming and J lost 4 bases, with 12 bases between them. The CDR3 loop spans 13 amino acids. The CDR3 DNA reads as TGTGCCAGCAGCCTAATTGCAGGGTACGAGCAGTACTTC. It translates to CASSLIAGYEQYF.

The genes are TRBV3-1 (or the pseudogene TRBV3-2) and TRBJ1-1; 8 nucleotides align to TRBD1. V was pared by 2 bases and J by 4 bases, with 3 bases of the junction left unmatched. CDR1 and CDR2 (germline): LGHDT, YNNKEL (reference sequence). This CDR3 has 14 residues. The CDR3 nucleotides read TGTGCCAGCAGCCAAAGAGGACAGGGCACTGAAGCTTTCTTT. Encoded protein: CASSQRGQGTEAFF.

CDR3 DNA: TGTGCCAGCAGTCGCGAAGAGGGAGGGGACCTCACAGATACGCAGTATTTT. This sequence encodes CASSREEGGDLTDTQYF. This chain uses TRBV6-2 or TRBV6-3 with TRBJ2-3, with TRBD2 matching over 7 bases. With 5 bases clipped from V and 2 bases from J, the junction kept 13 bases outside the gene matches. This CDR3 contains 17 residues. Looked up from germline, CDR1 is MNHEY and CDR2 is SVGEGT.

The chain combines TRBV11-3 with TRBJ2-1; the match to TRBD2 covers 9 bases. Germline V gene data show CDR1 as SGHNT and CDR2 as YENEEA. V was pared by 5 bases and J by 7 bases, with 9 bases of the junction left unmatched. The CDR3 runs to 15 residues. The CDR3 here is CASSPSSGSRNEQFF. As DNA, the CDR3 is TGTGCCAGCAGCCCTAGTAGCGGGAGTAGGAATGAGCAGTTCTTC.

This chain joins TRBV27 and TRBJ2-1, with 13 positions matching TRBD2. The CDR3 runs 16 residues. The germline V gene encodes CDR1 MNHEY and CDR2 SMNVEV (reference sequence). V shed 5 bases and J 9 bases; nucleotides not matched to a gene: 10. CDR3 coding DNA: TGTGCCAGCAGTACCCGACTAGCGGGAGGTTGGGCTGAGCAGTTCTTC. Amino acid sequence: CASSTRLAGGWAEQFF.

This clone was counted only a few times. This chain connects TRBV7-2 to TRBJ1-5; D might be TRBD1 (5 bases). This CDR3 is built from 13 residues. The germline V gene encodes CDR1 SGHTA and CDR2 FQGNSA. V was cut by 2 bases and J by 9 bases, with 11 bases left in between. This CDR3 reads CASSLQGGWPQHF. CDR3 in DNA: TGTGCCAGCAGCTTACAGGGAGGTTGGCCCCAGCATTTT.

The chain employs TRBV21-1 and TRBJ2-3; the D call TRBD2 from the table was never checked on the DNA. TRBV21-1 is listed as a pseudogene. This CDR3 has 15 residues. CDR3 in amino acids: CASSKAGGPTDTQYF. Here the CDR3 DNA reads TGTGCCAGCAGCAAAGCGGGAGGGCCCACAGATACGCAGTATTTT.

The chain carries TRBV7-2 and TRBJ2-7, with D tentatively TRBD1 (6 bases). Germline V gene data show CDR1 as SGHTA and CDR2 as FQGNSA. This CDR3 is built from 15 residues. Trimming left V 0 bases short and J 5 bases short, with 14 bases between. The CDR3 nucleotides read TGTGCCAGCAGCTTAGCGCTTAAAGGGGGTAACGAGCAGTACTTC. Its protein is CASSLALKGGNEQYF.

This chain joins TRBV11-2 and TRBJ2-7; 11 bases are a match to TRBD2. Germline V gene lookup returns CDR1 SGHAT and CDR2 FQNNGV. The CDR3 is made up of 14 amino acids. Trimming removed 5 bases from V and 5 bases from J; junction bases left unmatched: 5. The CDR3 nucleotides read TGTGCCAGCAGCAGGGGACTAGCGGTCCACGAGCAGTACTTC. Residues: CASSRGLAVHEQYF.

This clone has only one observation. This sequence joins TRBV6-5 and TRBJ1-1, with a weak D call TRBD1 (5 bases). This CDR3 contains 14 residues. V gave up 0 bases and J gave up 5 bases, with 10 bases separating them. Looked up from germline, CDR1 is MNHEY and CDR2 is SVGAGI. CDR3 DNA sequence: TGTGCCAGCAGTTACTCCCAGGGTTCGACTGAAGCTTTCTTT. Residues: CASSYSQGSTEAFF.